The rows below give T cell receptor beta chains drawn from one sample of a study of Graves' ophthalmopathy and Graves' hyperthyroidism. TCRdb reprocessed the multiplex PCR reads via MiXCR and lists one record per CDR3 protein. This sample has 350,000 or so distinct CDR3 sequences, with around a sixth found just once. Sequencing was done on a sample of peripheral blood. Receptor source: an adult man with Graves' ophthalmopathy. Each CDR3 is given with its conserved first and last residue. The D gene is left open where the match is weak. Some rows mark clone size as missing; the rest say once, few, many or name a class of expanded clone.

CDR3 protein: CASSLGGTGQNYGYTF
CDR3 DNA: TGTGCCAGCAGCTTAGGGGGCACCGGCCAGAACTATGGCTACACCTTC
clone size: many
V gene: TRBV11-2
D gene: -
J gene: TRBJ1-2

CDR3 protein: CASSPEFRAPDTQYF
CDR3 DNA: TGTGCCAGCAGTCCCGAATTCCGTGCGCCCGATACGCAGTATTTT
clone size: many
V gene: TRBV6-1
D gene: -
J gene: TRBJ2-3

CDR3 protein: CASSQILGANVLTF
CDR3 DNA: TGCGCCAGCAGCCAGATCCTCGGGGCCAACGTCCTGACTTTC
clone size: many
V gene: TRBV4-3
D gene: -
J gene: TRBJ2-6

CDR3 protein: CASSIRFGVETQYF
CDR3 DNA: TGTGCCAGTAGTATACGTTTCGGGGTGGAGACCCAGTACTTC
clone size: many
V gene: TRBV19
D gene: -
J gene: TRBJ2-5

CDR3 protein: CAWSQLTGGAKGGAFF
CDR3 DNA: TGTGCCTGGAGTCAACTTACAGGGGGCGCGAAGGGGGGAGCTTTCTTT
clone size: many
V gene: TRBV30
D gene: TRBD1
J gene: TRBJ1-1

CDR3 protein: CASSPDRVANTEAFF
CDR3 DNA: TGTGCCAGCTCACCGGACAGGGTGGCGAACACTGAAGCTTTCTTT
clone size: few
V gene: TRBV18
D gene: TRBD1
J gene: TRBJ1-1

CDR3 protein: CSATGLYGYTF
CDR3 DNA: TGCAGTGCCACAGGTCTATATGGCTACACCTTC
clone size: many
V gene: TRBV20-1
D gene: -
J gene: TRBJ1-2

CDR3 protein: CASVPQGENQPQHF
CDR3 DNA: TGTGCTAGTGTACCACAGGGGGAAAATCAGCCCCAGCATTTT
clone size: many
V gene: TRBV12-5
D gene: TRBD1
J gene: TRBJ1-5

CDR3 protein: CASNSSYYEQYF
CDR3 DNA: TGTGCCAGCAACTCATCATACTACGAGCAGTACTTC
clone size: many
V gene: TRBV7-9
D gene: -
J gene: TRBJ2-7

CDR3 protein: CASSIGPTDRNTEAFF
CDR3 DNA: TGTGCCAGTAGTATAGGACCGACAGATAGAAACACTGAAGCTTTCTTT
clone size: -
V gene: TRBV19
D gene: -
J gene: TRBJ1-1

CDR3 protein: CASKGQGNQPQHF
CDR3 DNA: TGTGCCAGTAAGGGACAGGGGAATCAGCCCCAGCATTTT
clone size: many
V gene: TRBV19
D gene: TRBD1
J gene: TRBJ1-5

CDR3 protein: CASRSTKLTEMNTEAFF
CDR3 DNA: TGTGCCAGTAGATCAACAAAGCTGACAGAGATGAACACTGAAGCTTTCTTT
clone size: many
V gene: TRBV19
D gene: -
J gene: TRBJ1-1

CDR3 protein: CASSLEGYGLGYGYTF
CDR3 DNA: TGTGCCAGCAGCTTAGAGGGTTACGGACTTGGATATGGCTACACCTTC
clone size: many
V gene: TRBV11-2
D gene: -
J gene: TRBJ1-2

CDR3 protein: CASTRTGTPGEKLFF
CDR3 DNA: TGTGCCAGCACTCGCACCGGGACGCCGGGAGAAAAACTGTTTTTT
clone size: many
V gene: TRBV6-1
D gene: -
J gene: TRBJ1-4

CDR3 protein: CASSQRDGSGSYYTGELFF
CDR3 DNA: TGCGCCAGCAGCCAAAGGGATGGTAGCGGGAGTTACTACACCGGGGAGCTGTTTTTT
clone size: -
V gene: TRBV4-1
D gene: TRBD2
J gene: TRBJ2-2

CDR3 protein: CSARPGLSVLGEQYF
CDR3 DNA: TGCAGTGCTAGACCAGGGTTGTCTGTCCTAGGAGAGCAGTACTTC
clone size: many
V gene: TRBV20-1
D gene: -
J gene: TRBJ2-7

CDR3 protein: CAISESSTGVTSYEQYF
CDR3 DNA: TGTGCCATCAGTGAGTCTTCTACGGGGGTGACCTCCTACGAGCAGTACTTC
clone size: -
V gene: TRBV10-3
D gene: -
J gene: TRBJ2-7

CDR3 protein: CASSSRTGGADTQYF
CDR3 DNA: TGTGCCAGCAGCTCCCGGACAGGGGGGGCAGATACGCAGTATTTT
clone size: many
V gene: TRBV11-1
D gene: TRBD1
J gene: TRBJ2-3

CDR3 protein: CAWATGGTEAFF
CDR3 DNA: TGTGCCTGGGCAACAGGGGGCACTGAAGCTTTCTTT
clone size: many
V gene: TRBV30
D gene: TRBD1
J gene: TRBJ1-1

CDR3 protein: CSVVGVDTGELFF
CDR3 DNA: TGCAGCGTTGTGGGCGTCGACACCGGGGAGCTGTTTTTT
clone size: many
V gene: TRBV29-1
D gene: -
J gene: TRBJ2-2

CDR3 protein: CASSFERSDSPLHF
CDR3 DNA: TGTGCCAGCAGCTTTGAAAGGTCCGATTCACCCCTCCACTTT
clone size: many
V gene: TRBV7-2
D gene: -
J gene: TRBJ1-6

CDR3 protein: CASTKAGQLYSNQPQHF
CDR3 DNA: TGTGCCAGCACTAAAGCGGGACAGCTTTATAGCAATCAGCCCCAGCATTTT
clone size: many
V gene: TRBV6-2/TRBV6-3
D gene: TRBD1
J gene: TRBJ1-5

CDR3 protein: CASSLKPGELFF
CDR3 DNA: TGTGCCAGCAGCTTAAAGCCTGGGGAGCTGTTTTTT
clone size: many
V gene: TRBV7-3
D gene: -
J gene: TRBJ2-2

CDR3 protein: CATHRSNQPQHF
CDR3 DNA: TGTGCCACGCATCGGAGCAATCAGCCCCAGCATTTT
clone size: many
V gene: TRBV28
D gene: -
J gene: TRBJ1-5

CDR3 protein: CASSSYAGANYGYTF
CDR3 DNA: TGTGCCAGCAGCTCTTACGCTGGAGCAAACTATGGCTACACCTTC
clone size: many
V gene: TRBV7-8
D gene: -
J gene: TRBJ1-2

CDR3 protein: CASSARDRDPANYGYTF
CDR3 DNA: TGTGCCAGTAGTGCCCGGGACAGGGACCCAGCTAACTATGGCTACACCTTC
clone size: many
V gene: TRBV19
D gene: TRBD1
J gene: TRBJ1-2

CDR3 protein: CASSSGGGGNTEAFF
CDR3 DNA: TGTGCCAGCAGTTCCGGGGGTGGAGGGAACACTGAAGCTTTCTTT
clone size: -
V gene: TRBV12-3/TRBV12-4
D gene: -
J gene: TRBJ1-1

CDR3 protein: CASSSPSYGYTF
CDR3 DNA: TGTGCCAGCAGTTCTCCTTCCTATGGCTACACCTTC
clone size: many
V gene: TRBV6-5
D gene: -
J gene: TRBJ1-2

CDR3 protein: CASSAPGTANTGELFF
CDR3 DNA: TGTGCCAGCAGTGCCCCCGGGACGGCGAACACCGGGGAGCTGTTTTTT
clone size: many
V gene: TRBV6-1
D gene: -
J gene: TRBJ2-2